The rows below give T cell receptor beta chains drawn from one sample of a study of blood T cell repertoires in COVID-19. Profiling relied on immunoSEQ multiplex PCR, and the TCRdb table lists in-frame clones only, not all of them. The sample lists fewer than 200,000 clones; about four fifths were seen once. The sequenced material came from PBMCs or T cells enriched from blood (not recorded which). Receptors were obtained from a man in his fifties or sixties who had recovered from COVID-19. Both conserved end residues are part of each CDR3. D genes are given only for firm matches. Not all rows give a size; the values are once, few, many and, for expanded clones, a class.

clone_size	v_call	d_call	j_call	cdr3_aa	cdr3_nt
NA	TRBV27	TRBD1	TRBJ2-7	CASRRQGEGSYEQYF	TGTGCCAGCAGGAGACAGGGAGAAGGCTCCTACGAGCAGTACTTC
NA	TRBV6-5	TRBD1	TRBJ1-2	CASSKGAVGYTF	TGTGCCAGCAGCAAGGGGGCTGTTGGCTACACCTTC
NA	TRBV5-1	TRBD1	TRBJ2-6	CASSTLGQSATGANVLTF	TGCGCCAGCAGCACCTTGGGACAGAGCGCAACTGGGGCCAACGTCCTGACTTTC
NA	TRBV11-2	NA	TRBJ1-5	CASSLTRNQPQHF	TGTGCCAGCAGCTTGACTAGAAATCAGCCCCAGCATTTT
NA	TRBV6-5	NA	TRBJ1-5	CASSDRGVGQPQHF	TGTGCCAGCAGCGATCGGGGGGTAGGGCAGCCCCAGCATTTT
once	TRBV5-1	TRBD2	TRBJ2-3	CASSTRGSRTDTQYF	TGCGCCAGCAGCACGCGGGGGTCTCGCACAGATACGCAGTATTTT
NA	TRBV7-9	TRBD1	TRBJ1-2	CASSLTGGTYGYTF	TGTGCCAGCAGCCTAACAGGGGGCACCTATGGCTACACCTTC
NA	TRBV7-2	NA	TRBJ2-1	CASSPAGRGTQFF	TGTGCCAGCAGCCCGGCGGGGCGGGGAACCCAGTTCTTC
NA	TRBV5-4	TRBD1	TRBJ2-7	CASSGGPDRTYEQYF	TGTGCCAGCAGCGGGGGCCCGGACAGGACCTACGAGCAGTACTTC
NA	TRBV28	NA	TRBJ2-2	CASTDQGADTGELFF	TGTGCCAGCACCGACCAGGGTGCGGACACCGGGGAGCTGTTTTTT
NA	TRBV3-1/TRBV3-2	NA	TRBJ2-5	CASSQEYSETQYF	TGTGCCAGCAGCCAAGAATATTCGGAGACCCAGTACTTC
NA	TRBV7-9	TRBD2	TRBJ2-2	CASTPSGAGGAGELFF	TGTGCCAGCACCCCATCGGGAGCGGGGGGTGCCGGGGAGCTGTTTTTT
NA	TRBV27	NA	TRBJ1-6	CASSFGNSPLHF	TGTGCCAGCAGTTTCGGGAATTCACCCCTCCACTTT
NA	TRBV2	TRBD2	TRBJ2-2	CARSSGGPNTGELFF	TGTGCCAGGTCTAGCGGGGGGCCTAACACCGGGGAGCTGTTTTTT
NA	TRBV29-1	NA	TRBJ1-1	CSVSAGVTEAFF	TGCAGCGTATCCGCCGGGGTCACTGAAGCTTTCTTT
NA	TRBV29-1	NA	TRBJ1-1	CSVLWRQEAFF	TGCAGCGTTCTTTGGCGGCAGGAAGCTTTCTTT
NA	TRBV3-1/TRBV3-2	NA	TRBJ2-7	CASSHNNAYEQYF	TGTGCCAGCAGCCACAACAACGCCTACGAGCAGTACTTC
NA	TRBV13	NA	TRBJ2-1	CASSLGLSEQFF	TGTGCCAGCAGCTTAGGGCTGAGTGAGCAGTTCTTC
NA	TRBV7-9	TRBD2	TRBJ2-5	CASSLEWRGDQETQYF	TGTGCCAGCAGCTTAGAATGGCGGGGGGACCAAGAGACCCAGTACTTC
NA	TRBV4-3	NA	TRBJ2-2	CASSQDPLAVGELFF	TGCGCCAGCAGCCAAGATCCCCTTGCGGTCGGGGAGCTGTTTTTT
NA	TRBV3-1/TRBV3-2	NA	TRBJ1-1	CASSQDVGASTEAFF	TGTGCCAGCAGCCAAGATGTGGGGGCTAGCACTGAAGCTTTCTTT
NA	TRBV11-2	TRBD2	TRBJ2-3	CASSLGASGDTDTQYF	TGTGCCAGCAGCTTAGGGGCTAGCGGGGACACAGATACGCAGTATTTT
once	TRBV5-5	TRBD1	TRBJ2-5	CASSSRDREYETQYF	TGTGCCAGCAGCTCCCGGGACAGGGAATATGAGACCCAGTACTTC
NA	TRBV3-1/TRBV3-2	TRBD1	TRBJ1-6	CASRSGQDNSPLHF	TGTGCCAGCAGAAGCGGACAGGATAATTCACCCCTTCACTTT
NA	TRBV7-3	TRBD1	TRBJ2-5	CASSLSPTGIETQYF	TGTGCCAGCAGCTTAAGCCCGACAGGGATAGAGACCCAGTACTTC
NA	TRBV4-1	TRBD1	TRBJ1-2	CASSQLTTGDYGYTF	TGCGCCAGCAGCCAACTAACGACAGGGGACTATGGCTACACCTTC
once	TRBV7-9	TRBD1	TRBJ1-1	CASTTHWTGGRTEAFF	TGTGCCAGCACTACCCATTGGACAGGGGGCAGAACTGAAGCTTTCTTT
NA	TRBV29-1	TRBD1	TRBJ1-1	CSVAPGGTEAFF	TGCAGCGTTGCCCCAGGGGGCACTGAAGCTTTCTTT
NA	TRBV27	TRBD1	TRBJ1-6	CASSSGQGFSPLHF	TGTGCCAGCAGTTCCGGACAGGGCTTTTCACCCCTCCACTTT
NA	TRBV3-1/TRBV3-2	NA	TRBJ1-4	CASSQSSSRPNEKLFF	TGTGCCAGCAGCCAATCCTCCTCGAGGCCGAATGAAAAACTGTTTTTT
NA	TRBV6-1	NA	TRBJ2-7	CASSERFTEQYF	TGTGCCAGCAGTGAACGGTTCACCGAGCAGTACTTC
NA	TRBV2	NA	TRBJ2-3	CASSWTESVTQYF	TGTGCCAGCAGTTGGACAGAGAGCGTTACGCAGTATTTT
NA	TRBV30	NA	TRBJ2-7	CAWSATGVNEQYF	TGTGCCTGGAGTGCTACGGGGGTCAACGAGCAGTACTTC
once	TRBV3-1/TRBV3-2	NA	TRBJ1-2	CASSPTIMSGYTF	TGTGCCAGCAGCCCGACAATAATGAGTGGCTACACCTTC
NA	TRBV5-5	TRBD2	TRBJ2-3	CASSRGAGGTDTQYF	TGTGCCAGCAGCCGAGGGGCGGGGGGGACAGATACGCAGTATTTT
NA	TRBV3-1/TRBV3-2	NA	TRBJ2-7	CASSRGGPYEQYF	TGTGCCAGCAGCCGGGGGGGGCCCTACGAGCAGTACTTC
NA	TRBV7-9	NA	TRBJ2-5	CASSPPVISQETQYF	TGTGCCAGCAGCCCCCCCGTTATTTCGCAAGAGACCCAGTACTTC
NA	TRBV10-3	NA	TRBJ1-1	CAISESVSGLNTEAFF	TGTGCCATCAGTGAGTCGGTATCCGGGTTGAACACTGAAGCTTTCTTT
NA	TRBV19	TRBD2	TRBJ2-2	CASSTSGAAGELFF	TGTGCCTCTTCGACTAGCGGGGCAGCCGGGGAGCTGTTTTTT
NA	TRBV7-8	TRBD1	TRBJ2-1	CASSFGGPGQGRNEQFF	TGTGCCAGCAGCTTCGGCGGACCGGGACAGGGTAGAAATGAGCAGTTCTTC
NA	TRBV18	NA	TRBJ2-7	CASSPQGTYEQYF	TGTGCCAGCTCACCGCAGGGGACCTACGAGCAGTACTTC
NA	TRBV29-1	TRBD1	TRBJ2-1	CSVEGVSGTGSLHEQFF	TGCAGCGTTGAAGGGGTGAGCGGGACAGGGTCTTTGCATGAGCAGTTCTTC
NA	TRBV3-1/TRBV3-2	NA	TRBJ1-5	CASSHGGAQPQHF	TGTGCCAGCAGCCACGGGGGTGCTCAGCCCCAGCATTTT
NA	TRBV28	TRBD1	TRBJ1-1	CASSFWDRGPEAFF	TGTGCCAGCAGTTTTTGGGACAGGGGGCCCGAAGCTTTCTTT
NA	TRBV7-9	NA	TRBJ1-3	CASSLVPRMNSGNTIYF	TGTGCCAGCAGCTTAGTCCCTAGAATGAACTCTGGAAACACCATATATTTT
few	TRBV12-5	NA	TRBJ2-7	CASGLVSLQIYEQYF	TGTGCTAGTGGTTTGGTATCTCTACAGATCTACGAGCAGTACTTC
NA	TRBV4-1	TRBD1	TRBJ1-1	CASSPGQGASTEAFF	TGCGCCAGCAGCCCCGGACAGGGGGCGTCCACTGAAGCTTTCTTT
NA	TRBV6-2/TRBV6-3	TRBD1	TRBJ1-1	CASSYTGQKAFF	TGTGCCAGCAGTTACACGGGACAGAAAGCTTTCTTT
NA	TRBV3-1/TRBV3-2	TRBD1	TRBJ2-2	CASSRDRTQGTGELFF	TGTGCCAGCAGCCGGGACAGGACGCAGGGCACCGGGGAGCTGTTTTTT
NA	TRBV6-5	NA	TRBJ1-1	CASSEGGTEAFF	TGTGCCAGCAGCGAGGGAGGCACTGAAGCTTTCTTT
few	TRBV7-2	TRBD1	TRBJ1-2	CASSLSGTGRANYGYTF	TGTGCCAGCAGCTTGAGCGGGACAGGCCGAGCTAACTATGGCTACACCTTC
NA	TRBV5-8	NA	TRBJ1-4	CASSFGKLFF	TGTGCCAGCAGCTTCGGAAAACTGTTTTTT
NA	TRBV19	TRBD1	TRBJ2-7	CASSYADRGEDYEQYF	TGTGCCAGTAGTTATGCCGACAGGGGCGAGGACTACGAGCAGTACTTC
NA	TRBV10-3	NA	TRBJ2-3	CAIKSGDSTDTQYF	TGTGCCATCAAGAGCGGAGATAGCACAGATACGCAGTATTTT
NA	TRBV19	TRBD2	TRBJ2-1	CAASGGYSEQFF	TGTGCCGCAAGCGGGGGGTACAGTGAGCAGTTCTTC